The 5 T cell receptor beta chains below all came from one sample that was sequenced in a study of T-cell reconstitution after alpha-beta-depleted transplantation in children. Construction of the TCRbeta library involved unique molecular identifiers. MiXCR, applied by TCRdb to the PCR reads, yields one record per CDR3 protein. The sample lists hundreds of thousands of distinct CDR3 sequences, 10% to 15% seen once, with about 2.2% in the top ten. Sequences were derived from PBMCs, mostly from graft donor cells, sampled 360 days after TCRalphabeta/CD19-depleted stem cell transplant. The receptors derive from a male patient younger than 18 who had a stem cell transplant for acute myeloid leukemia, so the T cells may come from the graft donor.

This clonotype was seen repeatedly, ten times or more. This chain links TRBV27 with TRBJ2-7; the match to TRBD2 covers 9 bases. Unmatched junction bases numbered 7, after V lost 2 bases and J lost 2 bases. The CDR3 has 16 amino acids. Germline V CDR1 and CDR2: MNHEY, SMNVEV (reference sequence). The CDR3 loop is CASSLISAGGPYEQYF. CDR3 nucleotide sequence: TGTGCCAGCAGTTTAATTTCGGCGGGAGGGCCCTACGAGCAGTACTTC.

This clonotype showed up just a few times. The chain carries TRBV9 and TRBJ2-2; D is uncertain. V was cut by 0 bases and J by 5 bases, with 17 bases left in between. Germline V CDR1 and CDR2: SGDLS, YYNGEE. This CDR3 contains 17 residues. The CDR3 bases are TGTGCCAGCAGCGTAGGGGCCAACCCCTCAAATACCGGGGAGCTGTTTTTT. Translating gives CASSVGANPSNTGELFF. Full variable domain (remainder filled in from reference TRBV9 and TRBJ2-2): DSGVTQTPKHLITATGQRVTLRCSPRSGDLSVYWYQQSLDQGLQFLIQYYNGEERAKGNILERFSAQQFPDLHSELNLSSLELGDSALYFCASSVGANPSNTGELFFGEGSRLTVL.

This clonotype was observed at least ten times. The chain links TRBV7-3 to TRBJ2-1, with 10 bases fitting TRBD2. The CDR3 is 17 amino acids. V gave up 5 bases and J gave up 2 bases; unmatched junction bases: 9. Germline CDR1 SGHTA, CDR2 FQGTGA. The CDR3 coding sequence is TGTGCCAGCAGCCCGAGGGCCAGCGGGAGGGCCTACAATGAGCAGTTCTTC. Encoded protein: CASSPRASGRAYNEQFF.

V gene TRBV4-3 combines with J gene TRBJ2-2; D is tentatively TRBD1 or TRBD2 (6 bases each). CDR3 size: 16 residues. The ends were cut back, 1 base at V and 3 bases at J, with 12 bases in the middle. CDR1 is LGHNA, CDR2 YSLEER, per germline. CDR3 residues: CASSQGRGGYTGELFF. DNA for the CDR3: TGCGCCAGCAGCCAAGGAAGAGGGGGGTACACCGGGGAGCTGTTTTTT.

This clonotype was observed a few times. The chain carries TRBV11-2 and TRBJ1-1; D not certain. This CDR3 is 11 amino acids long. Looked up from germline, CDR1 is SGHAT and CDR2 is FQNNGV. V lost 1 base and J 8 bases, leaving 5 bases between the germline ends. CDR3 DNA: TGTGCCAGCAGCTTAGTACAGGAAGCTTTCTTT. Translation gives CASSLVQEAFF.